This T cell receptor (beta chain) was recorded in a study of OX40 agonist ivuxolimab in advanced cancers. Study-level findings and limits: There were also nonresponders showing low normalized T-cell clonal expansion.

Assay used: immunoSEQ multiplex PCR; TCRdb lists only in-frame clones, some missing. The data contain tens of thousands of clones, roughly four fifths of them singletons. On this clone: Antigen: not known.

If patients had autoimmune disease history or systemic immunosuppression, they were excluded. The CDR3 runs to 15 residues. The V and J ends lost 3 bases and 1 base respectively, with 12 bases between them. Per germline, CDR1 SGHVS and CDR2 FQNEAQ. V gene TRBV7-8 combines with J gene TRBJ1-1; unclear D gene. This receptor was obtained from an adult with an advanced solid tumor such as melanoma, head and neck, liver or kidney cancer. This specimen consisted of CD4+ or CD8+ T cells sorted from blood, obtained in a trial of the OX40 agonist ivuxolimab. The DNA of the CDR3 is TGTGCCAGCAGCTTGTCTCGCAGGACGAACACTGAAGCTTTCTTT. It yields the protein CASSLSRRTNTEAFF.